The 7 T cell receptor beta chains presented below share a single source sample, sequenced in a study of cytomegalovirus exposure and HLA in healthy donors. In the PCR, 60 Vbeta and 13 Jbeta primers were used. TCRdb's table, derived via immunoSEQ multiplex PCR, lists solely in-frame clones and lacks some. The repertoire has about 170,000 clones, 85% of them found once; the top ten carry 1%. The specimen sequenced was PBMCs. Receptors were obtained from a boy younger than 10 in good health and CMV-seronegative.

CDR3 nucleotide sequence: TGTGCCAGCAGCATGAAGACTAGCGGGAGGGCAGGGAACATTCAGTACTTC. Its translation: CASSMKTSGRAGNIQYF. V is TRBV11-2 and J is TRBJ2-4; 14 bases are shared with TRBD2. This CDR3 has 17 residues. Germline trimming cut 5 bases from V and 7 bases from J; bases unmatched to any gene: 10. Germline V CDR1 and CDR2: SGHAT, FQNNGV.

The CDR3 here is CASSRTPGLIYEQYF. The CDR3 nucleotides read TGTGCCAGCAGCCGAACGCCAGGGTTGATCTACGAGCAGTACTTC. The V call is TRBV14, the J call TRBJ2-7; perhaps TRBD1 as D (5 bases). Trimming took off 4 bases at V and 3 bases at J, with 16 bases between the two ends. The CDR3 contains 15 residues. CDR1 and CDR2 from the germline V gene are SGHDN and FVKESK.

The V call is TRBV7-8, the J call TRBJ1-5, with D uncertain. Trimming removed 2 bases at V and 1 base at J, with 6 bases between. Germline V gene sequence: CDR1 SGHVS, CDR2 FQNEAQ. The CDR3 runs to 14 residues. DNA for the CDR3: TGTGCCAGCAGCTTATTAGCGAGCAATCAGCCCCAGCATTTT. Protein sequence: CASSLLASNQPQHF.

The chain has TRBV19 and TRBJ1-5; tentative D call: TRBD1 (5 bases). The ends were cut back, 6 bases at V and 4 bases at J, with 16 bases in the middle. The CDR3 sequence is 15 residues long. The germline V gene encodes CDR1 LNHDA and CDR2 SQIVND (reference sequence). CDR3 residues: CASSNPRGSNQPQHF. CDR3 in DNA: TGTGCCAGTAGCAATCCTAGGGGATCGAATCAGCCCCAGCATTTT.

In this sample, this clone turned up once. V gene TRBV7-8 combines with J gene TRBJ2-7; TRBD2 agrees at 8 bases. The ends lost 1 base at V and 1 base at J; junction bases unmatched: 3. Germline assignment: CDR1 SGHVS and CDR2 FQNEAQ. The CDR3 extends over 15 amino acids. The CDR3 protein is CASSLVAGPSYEQYF. CDR3 nucleotides: TGTGCCAGCAGCTTAGTAGCGGGACCATCCTACGAGCAGTACTTC.

This clone has just a few counts. V gene TRBV27 combines with J gene TRBJ2-7; D may be TRBD1 (5 bases). The V gene's germline CDR1 is MNHEY and CDR2 SMNVEV (reference sequence). The V end lost 4 bases, the J end lost 0 bases, and 16 bases lay between the germline ends. This CDR3 has 16 amino acids. CDR3: CASSSSTAISSYEQYF. The CDR3 region has the DNA TGTGCCAGCAGTTCGTCGACAGCTATTAGCTCCTACGAGCAGTACTTC.

The chain recombines TRBV5-4 with TRBJ2-7, with D tentatively TRBD1 (6 bases). This CDR3 comprises 11 residues. Germline CDR1 reads SGHNT; CDR2 reads YYREEE (reference sequence). The CDR3 bases are TGTGCCGGCAGCTTAGGGGGCGAGCAGTACGTC. Translating it yields CAGSLGGEQYV.